This is a list of T cell receptor beta chains from one sample in a study of post-analysis software for immune sequencing data. TCRdb re-called the PCR reads through MiXCR, storing one row per CDR3 protein. The sample contains fewer than 850,000 distinct CDR3 sequences, around 27% of which appear only once. The sample comprised blood. These receptors came from a girl aged 10 to 17 with multiple sclerosis. Both conserved end residues are part of each CDR3. D genes are given only for firm matches. Rows give clone size only sometimes, using once, few, many, or a class for an expanded clone.

cdr3_aa	cdr3_nt	clone_size	v_call	j_call	d_call
CSAKTIVYNEQFF	TGCAGTGCTAAAACTATTGTCTACAATGAGCAGTTCTTC	.	TRBV20-1	TRBJ2-1	.
CASRSTGTGANVLTF	TGTGCCAGCAGGTCCACAGGGACTGGGGCCAACGTCCTGACTTTC	.	TRBV6-6	TRBJ2-6	.
CASSPRLAVNQETQYF	TGTGCCAGCAGTCCTCGACTAGCGGTTAACCAGGAGACCCAGTACTTC	few	TRBV27	TRBJ2-5	TRBD2
CASSFGVVDTEAFF	TGTGCCAGCAGCTTCGGAGTTGTAGACACTGAAGCTTTCTTT	.	TRBV5-6	TRBJ1-1	.
CASSLGRLDTYEQYF	TGTGCCAGCAGCCTCGGGCGCCTTGACACCTACGAGCAGTACTTC	.	TRBV7-8	TRBJ2-7	.
CASSLVHTGSNQPQHF	TGTGCCAGCAGTTTAGTACATACGGGGAGCAATCAGCCCCAGCATTTT	.	TRBV12-3/TRBV12-4	TRBJ1-5	.
CASSQGGGSNEKLFF	TGCGCCAGCAGCCAAGGTGGGGGGTCAAATGAAAAACTGTTTTTT	few	TRBV4-3	TRBJ1-4	.
CASSYPGLANNEQYF	TGTGCCAGCAGTTATCCGGGACTAGCGAACAATGAGCAGTACTTC	few	TRBV7-2	TRBJ2-7	TRBD2
CSAGLPGLRGNEQFF	TGCAGTGCTGGACTACCGGGACTGAGAGGGAATGAGCAGTTCTTC	.	TRBV20-1	TRBJ2-1	.
CASSFGPPITDTQYF	TGTGCCAGCAGTTTTGGTCCACCTATCACAGATACGCAGTATTTT	few	TRBV12-3/TRBV12-4	TRBJ2-3	.
CAISESGGNQPQHF	TGTGCCATCAGTGAATCCGGGGGGAATCAGCCCCAGCATTTT	.	TRBV10-3	TRBJ1-5	.
CASSSATTDTQYF	TGTGCCAGCAGTTCCGCCACTACAGATACGCAGTATTTT	.	TRBV28	TRBJ2-3	.
CASSQGLGPNEQYF	TGTGCCAGCAGCCAAGGCCTAGGGCCCAACGAGCAGTACTTC	few	TRBV3-1	TRBJ2-7	.
CSVDRAGAETQYF	TGCAGCGTTGACCGGGCGGGGGCGGAGACCCAGTACTTC	many	TRBV29-1	TRBJ2-5	.
CASSPTGTGADQPQHF	TGTGCCAGCAGCCCGACCGGGACAGGGGCGGATCAGCCCCAGCATTTT	.	TRBV6-5	TRBJ1-5	TRBD1
CASSSRRSGETQYF	TGTGCCAGCAGCTCCAGGAGGAGTGGGGAGACCCAGTACTTC	few	TRBV7-2	TRBJ2-5	.
CASSLQGPPETQYF	TGTGCCAGCAGCTTGCAGGGCCCACCAGAGACCCAGTACTTC	few	TRBV5-5	TRBJ2-5	.
CASSQEIGADTQYF	TGTGCCAGCAGCCAAGAAATTGGAGCAGATACGCAGTATTTT	many	TRBV4-2	TRBJ2-3	.
CASASGDETAGELFF	TGTGCCAGCGCCTCCGGGGACGAGACGGCCGGGGAGCTGTTTTTT	.	TRBV7-9	TRBJ2-2	.
CASSLAPGGKNQPQHF	TGCGCCAGCAGCTTGGCCCCAGGGGGGAAGAATCAGCCCCAGCATTTT	few	TRBV5-1	TRBJ1-5	TRBD1
CAASGVYGYTF	TGTGCCGCCTCGGGGGTCTATGGCTACACCTTC	many	TRBV6-5	TRBJ1-2	.
CASRLTGSSNYGYTF	TGTGCCAGCAGACTAACAGGTTCCTCTAACTATGGCTACACCTTC	few	TRBV5-5	TRBJ1-2	.
CASKPGRAYEQYF	TGTGCCAGTAAACCCGGCAGGGCCTACGAGCAGTACTTC	once	TRBV11-2	TRBJ2-7	.
CSGGVAGRDQPQHF	TGCAGTGGAGGGGTGGCTGGGAGGGATCAGCCCCAGCATTTT	.	TRBV20-1	TRBJ1-5	.
CATTSGVSYEQYF	TGTGCCACCACTAGCGGGGTCTCCTACGAGCAGTACTTC	many	TRBV27	TRBJ2-7	TRBD2
CASSLEPRTSEDEQYF	TGTGCCAGCAGCTTAGAACCTCGGACTAGCGAGGACGAGCAGTACTTC	.	TRBV11-2	TRBJ2-7	TRBD2
CASLGGEAFF	TGTGCCAGCTTGGGCGGAGAAGCTTTCTTT	.	TRBV2	TRBJ1-1	.
CAIAGTDTNYGYTF	TGTGCCATCGCCGGGACAGATACTAACTATGGCTACACCTTC	.	TRBV10-3	TRBJ1-2	TRBD1